The clone carrying this T cell receptor (beta chain) was picked up many times. Its cognate antigen is unknown. Graves' hyperthyroidism was deemed stable given no ophthalmopathy progression within 18 months. PBMCs were obtained from about 9 ml fresh peripheral blood. This entry comes from a study of T cells in Graves' hyperthyroidism and ophthalmopathy. Overall study findings and caveats: In blood, most of the thyroid clonotypes expanded above 0.001 were also present.

The V gene lost 3 bases and the J gene lost 5 bases, with 8 bases spanning the gap. The CDR3 consists of 14 residues. Amplified TCR beta CDR3 regions derived from RNA transcripts. The study used the HTBI primer set for a first-round RT-PCR of the TCR CDR3. MiXCR, run by TCRdb on the multiplex PCR reads, gives a single entry per CDR3 protein. The profile shows some 760,000 distinct CDR3 sequences, roughly 15% of them singletons. The chain links TRBV12-3 or TRBV12-4 to TRBJ1-6, with a weak D call TRBD1 (6 bases). The receptor was derived from a woman younger than 30 with Graves' hyperthyroidism. The material sequenced was blood. The chain's CDR3 is CASSFGGNNSPLHF. As DNA, the CDR3 is TGTGCCAGCAGTTTCGGGGGCAATAATTCACCCCTCCACTTT.